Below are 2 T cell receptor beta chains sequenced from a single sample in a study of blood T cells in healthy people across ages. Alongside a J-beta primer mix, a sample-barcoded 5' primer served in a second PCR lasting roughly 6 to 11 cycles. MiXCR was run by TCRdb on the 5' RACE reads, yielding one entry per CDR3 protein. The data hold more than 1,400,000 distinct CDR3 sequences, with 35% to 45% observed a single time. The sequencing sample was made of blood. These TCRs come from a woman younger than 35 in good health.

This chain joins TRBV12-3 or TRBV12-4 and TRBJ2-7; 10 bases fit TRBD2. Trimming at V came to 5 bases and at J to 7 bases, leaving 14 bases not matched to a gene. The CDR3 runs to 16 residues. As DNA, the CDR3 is TGTGCCAGCAGTCCGAGGACTAGCGGAGCTCTGTCGGAGCAGTACTTC. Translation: CASSPRTSGALSEQYF.

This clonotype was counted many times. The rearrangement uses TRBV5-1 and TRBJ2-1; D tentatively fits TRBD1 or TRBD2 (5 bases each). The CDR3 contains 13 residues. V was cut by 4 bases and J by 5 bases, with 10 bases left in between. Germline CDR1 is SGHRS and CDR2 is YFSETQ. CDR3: CASSRDGNNEQFF. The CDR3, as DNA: TGCGCCAGCAGCCGGGACGGAAACAATGAGCAGTTCTTC.